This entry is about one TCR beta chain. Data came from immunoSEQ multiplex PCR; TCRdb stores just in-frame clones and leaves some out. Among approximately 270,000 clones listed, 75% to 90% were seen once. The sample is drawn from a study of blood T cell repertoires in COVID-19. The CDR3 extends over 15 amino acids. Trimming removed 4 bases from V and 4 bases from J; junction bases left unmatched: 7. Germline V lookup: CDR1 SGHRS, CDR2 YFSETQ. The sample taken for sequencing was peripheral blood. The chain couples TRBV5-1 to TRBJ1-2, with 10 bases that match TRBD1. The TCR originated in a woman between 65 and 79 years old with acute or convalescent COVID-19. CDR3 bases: TGCGCCAGCAGCGCCCAGACAGGGGGCTTCTATGGCTACACCTTC. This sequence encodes CASSAQTGGFYGYTF.